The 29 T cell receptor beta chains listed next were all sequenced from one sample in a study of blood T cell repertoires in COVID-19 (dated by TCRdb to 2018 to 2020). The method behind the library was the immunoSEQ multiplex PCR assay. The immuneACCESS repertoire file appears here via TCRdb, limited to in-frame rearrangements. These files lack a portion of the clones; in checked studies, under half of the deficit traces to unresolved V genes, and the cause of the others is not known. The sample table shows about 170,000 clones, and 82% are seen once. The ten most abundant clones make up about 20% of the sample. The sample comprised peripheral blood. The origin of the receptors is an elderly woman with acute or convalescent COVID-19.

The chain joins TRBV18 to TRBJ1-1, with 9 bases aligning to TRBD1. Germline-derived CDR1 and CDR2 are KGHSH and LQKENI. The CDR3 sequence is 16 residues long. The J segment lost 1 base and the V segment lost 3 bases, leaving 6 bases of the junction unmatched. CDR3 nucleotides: TGTGCCAGCTCACCCAGACAGGGGGGTACGAACACTGAAGCTTTCTTT. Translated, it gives CASSPRQGGTNTEAFF.

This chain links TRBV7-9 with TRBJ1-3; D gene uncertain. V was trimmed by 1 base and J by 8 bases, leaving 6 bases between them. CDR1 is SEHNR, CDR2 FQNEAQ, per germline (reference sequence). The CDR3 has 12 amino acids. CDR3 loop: CASSLGTDTIYF. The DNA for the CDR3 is TGTGCCAGCAGCTTAGGAACAGACACCATATATTTT.

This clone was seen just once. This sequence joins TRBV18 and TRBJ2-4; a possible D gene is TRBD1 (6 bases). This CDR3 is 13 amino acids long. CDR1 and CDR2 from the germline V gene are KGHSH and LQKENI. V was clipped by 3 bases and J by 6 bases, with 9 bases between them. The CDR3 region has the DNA TGTGCCAGCTCACCCCGGGACACAAACATTCAGTACTTC. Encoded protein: CASSPRDTNIQYF. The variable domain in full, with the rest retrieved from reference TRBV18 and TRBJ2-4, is NAGVMQNPRHLVRRRGQEARLRCSPMKGHSHVYWYRQLPEEGLKFMVYLQKENIIDESGMPKERFSAEFPKEGPSILRIQQVVRGDSAAYFCASSPRDTNIQYFGAGTRLSVL.

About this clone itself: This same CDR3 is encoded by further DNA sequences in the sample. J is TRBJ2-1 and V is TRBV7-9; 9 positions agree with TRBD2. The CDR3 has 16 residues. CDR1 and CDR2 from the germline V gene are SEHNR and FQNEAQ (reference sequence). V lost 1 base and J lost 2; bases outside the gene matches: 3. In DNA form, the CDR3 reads TGTGCCAGCAGCTTAGGTCTAGCGGGGACCTACAATGAGCAGTTCTTC. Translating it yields CASSLGLAGTYNEQFF. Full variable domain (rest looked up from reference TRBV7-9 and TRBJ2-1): DTGVSQNPRHKITKRGQNVTFRCDPISEHNRLYWYRQTLGQGPEFLTYFQNEAQLEKSRLLSDRFSAERPKGSFSTLEIQRTEQGDSAMYLCASSLGLAGTYNEQFFGPGTRLTVL.

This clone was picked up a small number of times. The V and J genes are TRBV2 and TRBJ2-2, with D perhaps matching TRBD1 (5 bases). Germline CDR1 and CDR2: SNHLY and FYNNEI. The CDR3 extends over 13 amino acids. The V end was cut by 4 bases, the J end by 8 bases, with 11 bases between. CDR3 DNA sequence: TGTGCCAGCAGTGGCTACCAGGGAGGGGAGCTGTTTTTT. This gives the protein CASSGYQGGELFF.

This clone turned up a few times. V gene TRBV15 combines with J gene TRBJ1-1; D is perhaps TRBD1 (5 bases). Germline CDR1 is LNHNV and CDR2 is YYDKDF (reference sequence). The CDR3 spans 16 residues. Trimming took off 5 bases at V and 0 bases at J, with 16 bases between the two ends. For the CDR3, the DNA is TGTGCCACCAGCCCCCTGGGGCGGACGATGAACACTGAAGCTTTCTTT. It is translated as CATSPLGRTMNTEAFF.

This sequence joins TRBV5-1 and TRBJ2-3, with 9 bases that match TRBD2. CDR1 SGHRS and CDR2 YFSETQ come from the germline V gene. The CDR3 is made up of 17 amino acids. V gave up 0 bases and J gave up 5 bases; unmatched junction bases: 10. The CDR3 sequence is CASSLVSGSPEVDTQYF. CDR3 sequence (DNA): TGCGCCAGCAGCTTGGTTAGCGGGAGTCCTGAGGTAGATACGCAGTATTTT.

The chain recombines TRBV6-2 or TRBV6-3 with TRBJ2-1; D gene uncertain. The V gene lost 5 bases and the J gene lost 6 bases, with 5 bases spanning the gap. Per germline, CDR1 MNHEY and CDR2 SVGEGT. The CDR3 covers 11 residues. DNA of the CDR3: TGTGCCAGCAGTCCCCTCAATGAGCAGTTCTTC. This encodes CASSPLNEQFF.

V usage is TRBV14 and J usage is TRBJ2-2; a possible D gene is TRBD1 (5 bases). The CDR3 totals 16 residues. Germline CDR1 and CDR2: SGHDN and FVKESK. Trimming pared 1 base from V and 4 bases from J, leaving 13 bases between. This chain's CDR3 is CASSQVVGRGTGELFF. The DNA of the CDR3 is TGTGCCAGCAGCCAAGTGGTGGGAAGGGGCACCGGGGAGCTGTTTTTT.

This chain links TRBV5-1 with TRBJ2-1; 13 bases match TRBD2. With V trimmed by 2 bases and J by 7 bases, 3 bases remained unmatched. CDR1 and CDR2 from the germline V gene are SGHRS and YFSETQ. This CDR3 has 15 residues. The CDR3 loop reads CASSFGTSGTNEQFF. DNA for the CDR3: TGCGCCAGCAGCTTCGGGACTAGCGGGACAAATGAGCAGTTCTTC.

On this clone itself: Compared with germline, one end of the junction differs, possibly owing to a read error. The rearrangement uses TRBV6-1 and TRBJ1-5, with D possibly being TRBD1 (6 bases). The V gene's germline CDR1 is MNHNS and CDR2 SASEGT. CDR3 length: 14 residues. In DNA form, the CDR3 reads TGTGCCAGCAGGGAAGGACAGCGCAATCAGCCCCAGCATTTT. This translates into CASREGQRNQPQHF.

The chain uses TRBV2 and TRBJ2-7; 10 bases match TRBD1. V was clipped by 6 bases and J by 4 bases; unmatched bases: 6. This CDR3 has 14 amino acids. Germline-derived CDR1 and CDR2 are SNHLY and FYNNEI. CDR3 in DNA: TGTGCCAGCAGAGCCAGGACAGGGGGGTACGAGCAGTACTTC. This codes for CASRARTGGYEQYF.

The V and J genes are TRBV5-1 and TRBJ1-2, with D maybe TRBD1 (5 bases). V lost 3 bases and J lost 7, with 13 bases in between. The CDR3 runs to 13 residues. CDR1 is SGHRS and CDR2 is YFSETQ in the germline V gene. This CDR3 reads CASSSGQGGGYTF. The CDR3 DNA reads TGCGCCAGCAGCTCCGGCCAGGGCGGTGGCTACACCTTC. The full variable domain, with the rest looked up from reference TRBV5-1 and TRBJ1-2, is KAGVTQTPRYLIKTRGQQVTLSCSPISGHRSVSWYQQTPGQGLQFLFEYFSETQRNKGNFPGRFSGRQFSNSRSEMNVSTLELGDSALYLCASSSGQGGGYTFGSGTRLTVV.

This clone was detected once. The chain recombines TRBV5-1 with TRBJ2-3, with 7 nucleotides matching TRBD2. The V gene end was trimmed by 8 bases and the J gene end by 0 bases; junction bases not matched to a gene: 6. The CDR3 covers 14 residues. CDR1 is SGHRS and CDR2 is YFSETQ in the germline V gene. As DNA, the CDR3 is TGCGCCAGTGAAGCGGGACCTAGCACAGATACGCAGTATTTT. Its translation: CASEAGPSTDTQYF.

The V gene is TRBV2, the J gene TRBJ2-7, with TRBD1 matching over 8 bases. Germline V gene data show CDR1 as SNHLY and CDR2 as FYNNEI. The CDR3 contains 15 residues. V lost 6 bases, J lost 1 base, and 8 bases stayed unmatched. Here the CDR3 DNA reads TGTGCCAGCAGCTTAGGGACAGGCCCTTCCTACGAGCAGTACTTC. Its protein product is CASSLGTGPSYEQYF. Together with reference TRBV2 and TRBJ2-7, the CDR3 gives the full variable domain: EPEVTQTPSHQVTQMGQEVILRCVPISNHLYFYWYRQILGQKVEFLVSFYNNEISEKSEIFDDQFSVERPDGSNFTLKIRSTKLEDSAMYFCASSLGTGPSYEQYFGPGTRLTVT.

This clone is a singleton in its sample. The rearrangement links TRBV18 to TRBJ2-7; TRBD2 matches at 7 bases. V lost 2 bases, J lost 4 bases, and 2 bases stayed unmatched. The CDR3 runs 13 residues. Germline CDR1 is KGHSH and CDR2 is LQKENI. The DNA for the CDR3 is TGTGCCAGCTCACCAACGGGGGGTTACGAGCAGTACTTC. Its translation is CASSPTGGYEQYF.

For the CDR3, the DNA is TGTGCCAGCAGCTTAATCTCGACTAGCGGGAGGTCCAGGGAGCTGTTTTTT. Encoded protein: CASSLISTSGRSRELFF. This rearrangement joins TRBV7-9 to TRBJ2-2; 13 bases are a match to TRBD2. The ends lost 2 bases at V and 9 bases at J; junction bases unmatched: 9. CDR3 length: 17 residues. The germline gives CDR1 SEHNR, CDR2 FQNEAQ (reference sequence).

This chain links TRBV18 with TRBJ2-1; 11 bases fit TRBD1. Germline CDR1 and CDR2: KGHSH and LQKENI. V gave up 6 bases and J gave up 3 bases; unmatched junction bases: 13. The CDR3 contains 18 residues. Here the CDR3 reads CASSLNSAGTGGYNEQFF. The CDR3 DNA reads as TGTGCCAGCTCCCTTAACTCCGCCGGGACAGGGGGCTACAATGAGCAGTTCTTC.

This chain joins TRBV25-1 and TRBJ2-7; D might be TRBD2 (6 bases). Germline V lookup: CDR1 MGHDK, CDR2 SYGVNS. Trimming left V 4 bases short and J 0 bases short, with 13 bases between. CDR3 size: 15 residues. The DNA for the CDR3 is TGTGCCAGCAGTGGACCTGGGGGGAACTCCTACGAGCAGTACTTC. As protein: CASSGPGGNSYEQYF.

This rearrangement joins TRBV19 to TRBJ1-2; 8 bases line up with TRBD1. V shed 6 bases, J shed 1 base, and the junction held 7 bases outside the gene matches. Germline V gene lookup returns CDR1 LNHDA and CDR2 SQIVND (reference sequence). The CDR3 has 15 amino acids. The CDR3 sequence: CASRITGGGNYGYTF. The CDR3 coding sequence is TGTGCCAGTAGAATAACAGGGGGAGGTAACTATGGCTACACCTTC.

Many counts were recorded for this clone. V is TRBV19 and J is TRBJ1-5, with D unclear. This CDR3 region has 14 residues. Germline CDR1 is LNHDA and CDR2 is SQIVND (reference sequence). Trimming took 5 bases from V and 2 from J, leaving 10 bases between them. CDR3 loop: CASSLPRGNQPQHF. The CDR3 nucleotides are TGTGCCAGTAGTCTCCCCCGGGGCAATCAGCCCCAGCATTTT.

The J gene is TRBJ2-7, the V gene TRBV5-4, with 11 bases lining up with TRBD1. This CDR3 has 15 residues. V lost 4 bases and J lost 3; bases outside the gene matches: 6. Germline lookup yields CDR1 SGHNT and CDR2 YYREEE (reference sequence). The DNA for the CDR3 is TGTGCCAGCAGCGCGGCCGGGACAGGGGGCTACGAGCAGTACTTC. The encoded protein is CASSAAGTGGYEQYF.

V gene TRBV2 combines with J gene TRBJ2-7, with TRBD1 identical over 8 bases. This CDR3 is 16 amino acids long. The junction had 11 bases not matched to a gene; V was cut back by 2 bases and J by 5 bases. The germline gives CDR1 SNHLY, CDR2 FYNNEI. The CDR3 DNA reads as TGTGCCAGCAGTGAATTGACAGGGGTTTTTAGTAACGAGCAGTACTTC. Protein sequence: CASSELTGVFSNEQYF.

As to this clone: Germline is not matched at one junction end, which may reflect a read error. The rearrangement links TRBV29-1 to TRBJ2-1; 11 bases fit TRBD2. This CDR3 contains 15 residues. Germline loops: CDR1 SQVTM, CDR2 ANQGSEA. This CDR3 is CSVEGLAGGINEQFF. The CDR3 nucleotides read TGCAGCGTGGAAGGCTTAGCGGGAGGGATCAATGAGCAGTTCTTC.

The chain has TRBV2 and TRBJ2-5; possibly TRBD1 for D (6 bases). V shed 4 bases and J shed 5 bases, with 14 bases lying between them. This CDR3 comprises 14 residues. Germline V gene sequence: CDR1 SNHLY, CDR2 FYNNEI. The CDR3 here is CASSGGRGAETQYF. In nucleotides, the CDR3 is TGTGCCAGCAGTGGGGGCAGGGGAGCGGAGACCCAGTACTTC.

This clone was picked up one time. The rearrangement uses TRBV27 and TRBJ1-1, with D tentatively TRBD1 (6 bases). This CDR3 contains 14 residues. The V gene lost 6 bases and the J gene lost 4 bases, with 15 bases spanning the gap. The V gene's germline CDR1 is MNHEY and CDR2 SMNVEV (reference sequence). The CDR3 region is CASRPGHPTTEAFF. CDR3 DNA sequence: TGTGCCAGCAGACCGGGACACCCGACCACTGAAGCTTTCTTT.

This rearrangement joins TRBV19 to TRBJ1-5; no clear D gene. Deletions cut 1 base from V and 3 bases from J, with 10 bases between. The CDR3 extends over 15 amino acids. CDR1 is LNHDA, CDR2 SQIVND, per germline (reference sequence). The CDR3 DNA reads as TGTGCCAGTAGTATAGTATCCGGGTCCAATCAGCCCCAGCATTTT. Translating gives CASSIVSGSNQPQHF.

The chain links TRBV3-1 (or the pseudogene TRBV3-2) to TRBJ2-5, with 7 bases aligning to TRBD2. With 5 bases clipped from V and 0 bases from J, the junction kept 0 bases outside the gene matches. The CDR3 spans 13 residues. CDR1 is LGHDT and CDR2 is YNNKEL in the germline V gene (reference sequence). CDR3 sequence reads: CASSGTNQETQYF. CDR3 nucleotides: TGTGCCAGCAGCGGGACTAACCAAGAGACCCAGTACTTC.

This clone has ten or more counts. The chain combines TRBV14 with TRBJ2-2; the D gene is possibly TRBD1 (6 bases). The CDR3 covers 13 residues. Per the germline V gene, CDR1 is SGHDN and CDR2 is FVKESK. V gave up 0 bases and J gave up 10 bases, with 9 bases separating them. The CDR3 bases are TGTGCCAGCAGCCAAGATAGGGGGACGGAGCTGTTTTTT. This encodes CASSQDRGTELFF.